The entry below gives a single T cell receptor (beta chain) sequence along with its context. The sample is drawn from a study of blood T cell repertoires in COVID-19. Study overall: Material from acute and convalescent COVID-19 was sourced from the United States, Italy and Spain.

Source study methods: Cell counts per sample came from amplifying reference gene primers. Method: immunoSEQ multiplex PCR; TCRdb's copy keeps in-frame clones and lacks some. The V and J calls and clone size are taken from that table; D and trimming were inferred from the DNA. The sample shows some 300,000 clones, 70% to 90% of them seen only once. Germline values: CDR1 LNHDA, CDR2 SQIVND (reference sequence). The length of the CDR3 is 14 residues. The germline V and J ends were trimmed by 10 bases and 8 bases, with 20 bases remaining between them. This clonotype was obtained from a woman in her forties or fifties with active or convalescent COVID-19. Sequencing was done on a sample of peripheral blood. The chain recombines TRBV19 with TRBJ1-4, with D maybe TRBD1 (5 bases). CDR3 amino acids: CATWGLGRSEKLFF. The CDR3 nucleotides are TGTGCCACCTGGGGACTCGGGAGGTCGGAAAAACTGTTTTTT.